Shown below are 10 T cell receptor beta chains from a single sample sequenced in a study of T cell responses to AZD1222 COVID-19 vaccine. Here immunoSEQ multiplex PCR was the method, and the copy in TCRdb shows in-frame clones only, minus some. Among about 100,000 clones listed, 89% were seen once. The sample in question was peripheral blood, obtained on day 0 of AZD1222 vaccination. Receptor source: an adult in good health.

The genes are TRBV6-5 and TRBJ2-7, with no clear D. CDR3 length: 15 residues. V was trimmed by 0 bases and J by 2 bases, leaving 11 bases between them. Germline CDR1 is MNHEY and CDR2 is SVGAGI. The CDR3 region is CASSYSPGDPYEQYF. The CDR3 DNA follows: TGTGCCAGCAGTTACTCGCCAGGCGATCCCTACGAGCAGTACTTC.

The rearrangement joins TRBV5-4 to TRBJ2-7; D tentatively fits TRBD1 or TRBD2 (6 bases each). Germline V gene sequence: CDR1 SGHNT, CDR2 YYREEE (reference sequence). CDR3 length: 13 amino acids. V lost 4 bases and J 2 bases, leaving 10 bases between the germline ends. CDR3 coding DNA: TGTGCCAGCAGCGGCGGGACAACCTACGAGCAGTACTTC. It encodes CASSGGTTYEQYF.

V and J are TRBV7-3 and TRBJ2-1, with 7 bases matching TRBD2. Germline V gene data show CDR1 as SGHTA and CDR2 as FQGTGA. This CDR3 has 15 amino acids. The V and J ends lost 4 bases and 4 bases, in that order; junction bases with no gene match: 7. The CDR3 loop reads CASSSGLGGYNEQFF. The CDR3 nucleotides read TGTGCCAGCAGCTCCGGACTAGGAGGGTACAATGAGCAGTTCTTC. Filled out from reference TRBV7-3 and TRBJ2-1, the complete variable domain reads GAGVSQTPSNKVTEKGKYVELRCDPISGHTALYWYRQSLGQGPEFLIYFQGTGAADDSGLPNDRFFAVRPEGSVSTLKIQRTERGDSAVYLCASSSGLGGYNEQFFGPGTRLTVL.

The chain links TRBV20-1 to TRBJ1-1, with D perhaps TRBD1 (6 bases). Germline CDR1 DFQATT, CDR2 SNEGSKA (reference sequence). The CDR3 has 15 amino acids. V was cut by 3 bases and J by 4 bases, with 18 bases left in between. The CDR3 loop reads CSASRGDIAFTEAFF. The CDR3 DNA sequence: TGCAGTGCTAGTAGAGGGGACATAGCCTTCACTGAAGCTTTCTTT.

The chain couples TRBV2 to TRBJ1-3; 7 bases agree with TRBD1. CDR1 is SNHLY, CDR2 FYNNEI, per germline. V trimming: 7 bases; J trimming: 3 bases; junction bases outside the gene matches: 6. The CDR3 extends over 14 amino acids. The CDR3 DNA is TGTGCCAGCACCGAAGCAGGGGGTGGAAACACCATATATTTT. It is translated as CASTEAGGGNTIYF.

In nucleotides, the CDR3 is TGTGCCAGCAGCTTAGATCCGGGTTCGCAGGAAAAACTGTTTTTT. This gives the protein CASSLDPGSQEKLFF. This chain uses TRBV11-2 with TRBJ1-4; D remains unclear. This CDR3 contains 15 residues. V lost 0 bases and J 8 bases, leaving 13 bases between the germline ends. From germline, CDR1 is SGHAT and CDR2 FQNNGV.

This chain links TRBV21-1 with TRBJ1-3. TRBV21-1 is a pseudogene. This CDR3 has 18 amino acids. For the CDR3, the DNA is TGTGCCAGTACTGCCAAGTCCGCCGCATTCGTCTCTGGAAACACCATATATTTT. It codes for CASTAKSAAFVSGNTIYF.

The sample holds one count of this clone. The gene calls are TRBV11-2 and TRBJ2-1; tentative D call: TRBD2 (5 bases). V gave up 5 bases and J gave up 2 bases, with 13 bases separating them. There are 15 residues in the CDR3. CDR1 is SGHAT and CDR2 is FQNNGV in the germline V gene. The CDR3, as DNA: TGTGCCAGCAGCCCTGGACTCTACACCTACAATGAGCAGTTCTTC. Its translation is CASSPGLYTYNEQFF.

The V and J genes are TRBV7-6 and TRBJ2-1, with 14 positions matching TRBD2. V was pared by 5 bases and J by 10 bases, with 4 bases of the junction left unmatched. This CDR3 comprises 14 residues. Germline lookup yields CDR1 SGHVS and CDR2 FNYEAQ. CDR3 nucleotides: TGTGCCAGCAGCCCGGGACTAGCGGGGGCCGAGCAGTTCTTC. Amino acids: CASSPGLAGAEQFF. Variable domain in full (rest from reference TRBV7-6 and TRBJ2-1): GAGVSQSPRYKVTKRGQDVALRCDPISGHVSLYWYRQALGQGPEFLTYFNYEAQQDKSGLPNDRFSAERPEGSISTLTIQRTEQRDSAMYRCASSPGLAGAEQFFGPGTRLTVL.

The DNA of the CDR3 is TGTGCCAGCAGTTTAGGGTCGGAGCAGTACTTC. As protein: CASSLGSEQYF. The V call is TRBV27, the J call TRBJ2-7; D is ambiguous. CDR3 length equals 11 residues. Germline V gene data show CDR1 as MNHEY and CDR2 as SMNVEV (reference sequence). Deletions cut 2 bases from V and 7 bases from J, with 6 bases between.